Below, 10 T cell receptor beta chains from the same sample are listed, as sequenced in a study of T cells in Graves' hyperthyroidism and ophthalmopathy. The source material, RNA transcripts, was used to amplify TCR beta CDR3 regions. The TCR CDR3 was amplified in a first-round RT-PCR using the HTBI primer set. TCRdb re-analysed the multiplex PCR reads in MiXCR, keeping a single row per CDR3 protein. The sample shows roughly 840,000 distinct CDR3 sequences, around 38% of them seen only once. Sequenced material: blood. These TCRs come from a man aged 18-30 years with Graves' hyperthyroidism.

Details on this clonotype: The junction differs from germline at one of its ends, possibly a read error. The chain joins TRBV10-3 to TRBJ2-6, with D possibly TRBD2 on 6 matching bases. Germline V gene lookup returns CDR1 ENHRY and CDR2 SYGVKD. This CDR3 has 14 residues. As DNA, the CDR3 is TGTGCCATCAGTGAGTGGCCCGGGGGCAACGTCCTGACTTTC. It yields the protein CAISEWPGGNVLTF.

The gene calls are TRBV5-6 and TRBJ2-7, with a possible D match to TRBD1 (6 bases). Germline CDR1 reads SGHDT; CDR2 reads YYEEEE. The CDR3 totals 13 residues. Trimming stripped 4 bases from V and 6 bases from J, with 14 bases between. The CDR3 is CASSQDSPREQYF. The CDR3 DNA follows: TGTGCCAGCAGCCAGGACAGCCCCCGCGAGCAGTACTTC.

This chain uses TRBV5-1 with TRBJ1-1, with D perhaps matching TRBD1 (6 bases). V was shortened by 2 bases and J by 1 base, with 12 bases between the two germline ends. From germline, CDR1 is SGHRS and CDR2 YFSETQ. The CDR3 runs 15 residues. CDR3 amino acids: CASSFGGAGNTEAFF. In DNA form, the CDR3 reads TGCGCCAGCAGCTTCGGGGGCGCGGGGAACACTGAAGCTTTCTTT.

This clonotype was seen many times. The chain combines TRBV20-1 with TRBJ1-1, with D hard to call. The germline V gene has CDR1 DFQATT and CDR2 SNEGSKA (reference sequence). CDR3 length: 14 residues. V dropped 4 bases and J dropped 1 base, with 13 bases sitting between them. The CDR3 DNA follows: TGCAGTGCTAAAGCCGACTTTAGGAACACTGAAGCTTTCTTT. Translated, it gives CSAKADFRNTEAFF.

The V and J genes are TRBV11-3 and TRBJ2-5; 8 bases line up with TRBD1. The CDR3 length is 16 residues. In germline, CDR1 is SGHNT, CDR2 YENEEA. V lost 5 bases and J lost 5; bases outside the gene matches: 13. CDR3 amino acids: CASSAPGQVMWETQYF. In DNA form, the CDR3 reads TGTGCCAGCAGCGCCCCGGGACAGGTTATGTGGGAGACCCAGTACTTC.

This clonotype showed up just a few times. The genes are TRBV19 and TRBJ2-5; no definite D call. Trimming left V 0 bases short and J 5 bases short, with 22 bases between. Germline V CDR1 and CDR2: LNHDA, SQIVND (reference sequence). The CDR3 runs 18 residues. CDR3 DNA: TGTGCCAGTAGTATAGAGGGTTTGACGTCGCTAGGATGGGAGACCCAGTACTTC. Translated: CASSIEGLTSLGWETQYF.

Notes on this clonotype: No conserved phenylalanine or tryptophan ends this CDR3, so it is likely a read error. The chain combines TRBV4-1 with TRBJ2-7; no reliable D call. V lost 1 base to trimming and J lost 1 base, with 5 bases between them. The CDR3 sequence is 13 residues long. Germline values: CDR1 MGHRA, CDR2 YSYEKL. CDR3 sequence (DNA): TGCGCCAGCAGCCAAGTGGCTTCCTACGAGCAGTACCTC. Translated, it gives CASSQVASYEQYL.

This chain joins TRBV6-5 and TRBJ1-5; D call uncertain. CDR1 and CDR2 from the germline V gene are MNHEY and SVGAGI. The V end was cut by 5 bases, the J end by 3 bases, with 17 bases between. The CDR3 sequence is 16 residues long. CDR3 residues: CASSEAVRRYNQPQHF. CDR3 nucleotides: TGTGCCAGCAGTGAAGCTGTCCGGCGGTACAATCAGCCCCAGCATTTT.

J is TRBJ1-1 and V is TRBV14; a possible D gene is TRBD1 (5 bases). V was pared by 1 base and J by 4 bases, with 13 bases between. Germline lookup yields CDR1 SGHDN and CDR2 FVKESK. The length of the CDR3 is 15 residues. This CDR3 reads CASSQGFLRGTEAFF. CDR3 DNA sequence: TGTGCCAGCAGCCAAGGTTTTTTGAGGGGCACTGAAGCTTTCTTT. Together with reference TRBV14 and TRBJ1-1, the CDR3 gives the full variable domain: EAGVTQFPSHSVIEKGQTVTLRCDPISGHDNLYWYRRVMGKEIKFLLHFVKESKQDESGMPNNRFLAERTGGTYSTLKVQPAELEDSGVYFCASSQGFLRGTEAFFGQGTRLTVV.

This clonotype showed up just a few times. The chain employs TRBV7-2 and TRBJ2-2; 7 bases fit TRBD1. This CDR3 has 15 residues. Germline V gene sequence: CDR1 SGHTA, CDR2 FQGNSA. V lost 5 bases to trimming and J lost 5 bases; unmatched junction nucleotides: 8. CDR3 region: CASSRQGRRTGELFF. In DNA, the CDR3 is TGTGCCAGCAGCCGACAGGGCCGTCGGACCGGGGAGCTGTTTTTT.